What follows are 9 T cell receptor beta chains derived from one specimen sequenced in a study of shared clonotypes between healthy human individuals. TCRdb keeps only in-frame clones here, not all; method: immunoSEQ multiplex PCR. The sample has over a million clones; about 84% are singletons. The sequencing sample was made of memory CD4+ T cells from PBMCs. Subset meaning: CD45RA-negative fraction. Receptor source: a man younger than 35 in good health. Some clones in this sample may be carry-over from other donors' samples.

CDR3 DNA: TGTGCCAGTAGTATAGAGGCCGGCTATGGCTACACCTTC. It is translated as CASSIEAGYGYTF. The chain is built from TRBV19 and TRBJ1-2; no firm D call. V was shortened by 0 bases and J by 4 bases, with 6 bases between the two germline ends. The germline V gene encodes CDR1 LNHDA and CDR2 SQIVND (reference sequence). The CDR3 totals 13 residues. The full variable domain, rest sourced from reference TRBV19 and TRBJ1-2, is DGGITQSPKYLFRKEGQNVTLSCEQNLNHDAMYWYRQDPGQGLRLIYYSQIVNDFQKGDIAEGYSVSREKKESFPLTVTSAQKNPTAFYLCASSIEAGYGYTFGSGTRLTVV.

The chain recombines TRBV29-1 with TRBJ2-2, with D unclear. The V end lost 2 bases, the J end lost 4 bases, and 8 bases lay between the germline ends. This CDR3 contains 13 residues. Germline V gene lookup returns CDR1 SQVTM and CDR2 ANQGSEA. CDR3 nucleotides: TGCAGCGTTGAACGTCAAAGCACCGGGGAGCTGTTTTTT. Protein: CSVERQSTGELFF.

The chain combines TRBV5-1 with TRBJ2-5; D might be TRBD1 (5 bases). Germline CDR1 reads SGHRS; CDR2 reads YFSETQ. The CDR3 runs 16 residues. Between the trimmed V and J ends, which lost 5 bases and 1 base, there was a span of 18 bases. CDR3 DNA: TGCGCCAGCAGGGGTTGGGGTGGGGCCAGCCAAGAGACCCAGTACTTC. Translating gives CASRGWGGASQETQYF.

This clone was seen a few times. Other DNA sequences in the sample encode the same CDR3. The chain recombines TRBV30 with TRBJ1-6; D might be TRBD1 (5 bases). The CDR3 totals 13 residues. Germline lookup yields CDR1 GTSNPN and CDR2 SVGIG (reference sequence). V lost 0 bases, J lost 10 bases, and 10 bases lay in between. Written as DNA, the CDR3 is TGTGCCTGGAGTGTGTTGGGACGCTCACCCCTCCACTTT. As protein: CAWSVLGRSPLHF.

Notes on this clone: The same CDR3 arises from other DNA sequences in this sample as well. The chain couples TRBV7-2 to TRBJ2-2, with D maybe TRBD1 (5 bases). Germline CDR1 SGHTA, CDR2 FQGNSA. The CDR3 consists of 15 residues. The V end lost 1 base, the J end lost 4 bases, and 10 bases lay between the germline ends. The chain's CDR3 is CASSLVRQGTGELFF. The CDR3, as DNA: TGTGCCAGCAGCTTAGTCCGGCAGGGCACCGGGGAGCTGTTTTTT.

This chain connects TRBV5-6 to TRBJ2-5; 7 bases are a match to TRBD2. This CDR3 comprises 13 residues. Germline CDR1 is SGHDT and CDR2 is YYEEEE. V shed 4 bases and J 5 bases; nucleotides not matched to a gene: 5. The CDR3 coding sequence is TGTGCCAGCAGCCGAGCTAGCGGTGAGACCCAGTACTTC. Amino acid sequence: CASSRASGETQYF.

The gene calls are TRBV28 and TRBJ1-1; TRBD1 is a possible D gene (6 bases). Trimming took 3 bases from V and 6 from J, leaving 14 bases between them. The CDR3 has 14 residues. Germline V CDR1 and CDR2: MDHEN, SYDVKM. The CDR3 protein is CASSLLNEGAEAFF. The CDR3 DNA follows: TGTGCCAGCAGTTTGCTAAACGAGGGGGCTGAAGCTTTCTTT.

This rearrangement joins TRBV5-1 to TRBJ2-5, with D perhaps matching TRBD2 (5 bases). Trimming shortened V by 2 bases and J by 3 bases, and 11 bases separated the two germline ends. CDR1 and CDR2 (germline): SGHRS, YFSETQ. This CDR3 region has 14 residues. In DNA form, the CDR3 reads TGCGCCAGCAGCTTCAGCGGAAGGGAAGAGACCCAGTACTTC. Translation gives CASSFSGREETQYF. The whole variable domain, remainder taken from reference TRBV5-1 and TRBJ2-5, is KAGVTQTPRYLIKTRGQQVTLSCSPISGHRSVSWYQQTPGQGLQFLFEYFSETQRNKGNFPGRFSGRQFSNSRSEMNVSTLELGDSALYLCASSFSGREETQYFGPGTRLLVL.

The rearrangement uses TRBV5-1 and TRBJ1-4, with D possibly being TRBD1 (5 bases). The germline CDR1 and CDR2 sequences are SGHRS and YFSETQ. This CDR3 spans 15 amino acids. Trimming stripped 4 bases from V and 7 bases from J, with 17 bases between. This chain's CDR3 is CASSRGWGGTEKLFF. CDR3 DNA sequence: TGCGCCAGCAGCCGTGGATGGGGGGGAACTGAAAAACTGTTTTTT. The entire variable domain, with the rest obtained from reference TRBV5-1 and TRBJ1-4, is as follows: KAGVTQTPRYLIKTRGQQVTLSCSPISGHRSVSWYQQTPGQGLQFLFEYFSETQRNKGNFPGRFSGRQFSNSRSEMNVSTLELGDSALYLCASSRGWGGTEKLFFGSGTQLSVL.